The present entry profiles one T cell receptor beta chain with its context. Antigen unknown. The CDR3 covers 13 residues. Clones were sequenced by immunoSEQ multiplex PCR, and TCRdb holds only the in-frame ones, with some missing. The sample carries approximately 2.1 million clones, about 92% recorded once. These data originate in a study of shared clonotypes between healthy human individuals. Regarding the study as a whole: Sorted-subset samples were not fully sequenced, rarefaction indicated.

Sequenced: naive CD4+ T cells from PBMCs. The subset here: CD45RA+ positively selected. The receptor was derived from a man aged 18-30 years in good health. Some clones in this sample may be carry-over from other donors' samples. This chain joins TRBV21-1 and TRBJ1-5; whether TRBD1, the table's D call, matches the DNA was not checked. TRBV21-1 is a pseudogene. This chain's CDR3 is CASSKGWAAPQHF. The CDR3, as DNA: TGTGCCAGCAGCAAAGGTTGGGCCGCGCCCCAGCATTTT.